The rows below give T cell receptor beta chains drawn from one sample of a study of blood T cell repertoires in COVID-19. Libraries were prepared by immunoSEQ multiplex PCR; TCRdb keeps only in-frame clonotypes and omits some of them. Of about 320,000 clones in the sample, 75% to 90% were seen once. The sequencing sample was made of PBMCs or T cells enriched from blood (not recorded which). The receptors were sampled from a woman in her 30s who had been exposed to COVID-19. CDR3s include the opening cysteine and the closing phenylalanine or tryptophan. D genes are given only for firm matches. Only part of the rows carry a size: once, few, many, or a class if the clone is expanded.

.	TRBV9	TRBJ1-1	.	CASSVGAQGNTEAFF	TGTGCCAGCAGCGTAGGGGCCCAGGGGAACACTGAAGCTTTCTTT
.	TRBV7-9	TRBJ2-6	.	CASSFPPGQGGSGANVLTF	TGTGCCAGCAGCTTTCCTCCCGGCCAGGGGGGCTCTGGGGCCAACGTCCTGACTTTC
.	TRBV7-3	TRBJ1-5	.	CASSKYREVQPQHF	TGTGCCAGCAGCAAATACAGGGAAGTTCAGCCCCAGCATTTT
.	TRBV2	TRBJ1-2	.	CASDYREGYGYTF	TGTGCCAGCGACTACAGGGAGGGCTATGGCTACACCTTC
.	TRBV3-1/TRBV3-2	TRBJ1-2	TRBD1	CASRLQGAQGYTF	TGTGCCAGCAGACTACAGGGGGCTCAGGGCTACACCTTC
.	TRBV7-2	TRBJ2-1	.	CASSLKTTGQFF	TGTGCCAGCAGCTTAAAAACCACTGGGCAGTTCTTC
.	TRBV7-9	TRBJ1-4	TRBD1	CASSLRDSNEKLFF	TGTGCCAGCAGCTTACGGGACAGTAATGAAAAACTGTTTTTT
once	TRBV30	TRBJ1-4	.	CAWSVGRNEKLFF	TGTGCCTGGAGTGTGGGGCGGAATGAAAAACTGTTTTTT
.	TRBV3-1/TRBV3-2	TRBJ1-2	TRBD1	CASSPTGDYGYTF	TGTGCCAGCAGCCCGACAGGGGACTATGGCTACACCTTC
.	TRBV6-4	TRBJ2-1	.	CASSVQGSSEQFF	TGTGCCAGCAGTGTTCAGGGAAGCAGTGAGCAGTTCTTC
.	TRBV11-2	TRBJ1-6	.	CASSLAQGGNSPLHF	TGTGCCAGCAGCTTAGCGCAGGGTGGGAATTCACCCCTCCACTTT